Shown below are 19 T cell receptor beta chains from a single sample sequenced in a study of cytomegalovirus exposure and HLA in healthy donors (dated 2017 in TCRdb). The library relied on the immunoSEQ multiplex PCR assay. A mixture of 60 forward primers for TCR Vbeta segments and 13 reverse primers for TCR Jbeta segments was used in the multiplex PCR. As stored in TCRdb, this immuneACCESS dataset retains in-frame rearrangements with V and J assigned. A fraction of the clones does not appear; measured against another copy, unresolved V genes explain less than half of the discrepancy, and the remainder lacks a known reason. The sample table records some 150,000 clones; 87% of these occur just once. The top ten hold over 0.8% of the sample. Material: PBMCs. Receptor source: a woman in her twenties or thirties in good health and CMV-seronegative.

The CDR3 loop reads CASSPEQGAWTEAFF. DNA for the CDR3: TGTGCCAGCAGCCCTGAACAGGGGGCTTGGACTGAAGCTTTCTTT. V usage is TRBV7-9 and J usage is TRBJ1-1; 9 bases agree with TRBD1. In germline, CDR1 is SEHNR, CDR2 FQNEAQ (reference sequence). The J segment lost 5 bases and the V segment lost 5 bases, leaving 9 bases of the junction unmatched. The CDR3 is 15 residues long.

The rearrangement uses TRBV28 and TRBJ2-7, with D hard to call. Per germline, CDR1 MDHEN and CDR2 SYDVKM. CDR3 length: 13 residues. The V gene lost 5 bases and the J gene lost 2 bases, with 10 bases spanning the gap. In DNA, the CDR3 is TGTGCCAGCAGTCTTTCTCGAGCCTACGAGCAGTACTTC. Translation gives CASSLSRAYEQYF.

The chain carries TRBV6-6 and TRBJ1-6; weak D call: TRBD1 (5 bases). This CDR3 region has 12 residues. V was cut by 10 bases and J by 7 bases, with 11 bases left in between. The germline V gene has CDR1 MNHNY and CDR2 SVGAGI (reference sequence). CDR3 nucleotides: TGTGCCACCCACAGGTACAATTCACCCCTCCACTTT. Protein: CATHRYNSPLHF.

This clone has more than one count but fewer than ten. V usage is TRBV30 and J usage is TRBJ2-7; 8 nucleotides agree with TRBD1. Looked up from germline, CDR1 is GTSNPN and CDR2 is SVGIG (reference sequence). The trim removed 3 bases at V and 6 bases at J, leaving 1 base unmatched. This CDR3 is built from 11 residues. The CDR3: CAWRTGVEQYF. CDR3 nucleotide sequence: TGTGCCTGGAGGACAGGGGTCGAGCAGTACTTC.

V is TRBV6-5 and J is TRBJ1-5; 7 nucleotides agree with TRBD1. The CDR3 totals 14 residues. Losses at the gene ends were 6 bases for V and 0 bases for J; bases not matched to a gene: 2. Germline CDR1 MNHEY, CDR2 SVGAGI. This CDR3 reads CASSRDSSNQPQHF. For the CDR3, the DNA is TGTGCCAGCAGCCGGGACAGTAGCAATCAGCCCCAGCATTTT.

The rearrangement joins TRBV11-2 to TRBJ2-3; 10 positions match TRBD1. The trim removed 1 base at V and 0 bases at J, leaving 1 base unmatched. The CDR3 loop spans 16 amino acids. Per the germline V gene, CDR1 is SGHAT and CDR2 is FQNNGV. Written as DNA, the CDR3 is TGTGCCAGCAGCTTAGGGGACAGGGGTAGCACAGATACGCAGTATTTT. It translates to CASSLGDRGSTDTQYF. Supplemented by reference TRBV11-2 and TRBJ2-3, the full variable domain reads EAGVAQSPRYKIIEKRQSVAFWCNPISGHATLYWYQQILGQGPKLLIQFQNNGVVDDSQLPKDRFSAERLKGVDSTLKIQPAKLEDSAVYLCASSLGDRGSTDTQYFGPGTRLTVL.

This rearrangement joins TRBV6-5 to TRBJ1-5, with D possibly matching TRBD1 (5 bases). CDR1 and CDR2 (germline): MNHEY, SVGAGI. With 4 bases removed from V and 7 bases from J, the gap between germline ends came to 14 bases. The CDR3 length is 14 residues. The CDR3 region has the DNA TGTGCCAGCAGTTCGCGCAGGGTCGAACAGCCCCAGCATTTT. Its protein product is CASSSRRVEQPQHF.

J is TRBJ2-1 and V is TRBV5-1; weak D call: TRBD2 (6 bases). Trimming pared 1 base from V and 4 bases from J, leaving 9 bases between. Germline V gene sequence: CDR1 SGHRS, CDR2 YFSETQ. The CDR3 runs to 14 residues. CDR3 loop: CASSLSSGYNEQFF. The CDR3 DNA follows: TGCGCCAGCAGCTTGAGTAGCGGTTACAATGAGCAGTTCTTC. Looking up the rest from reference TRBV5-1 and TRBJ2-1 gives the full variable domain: KAGVTQTPRYLIKTRGQQVTLSCSPISGHRSVSWYQQTPGQGLQFLFEYFSETQRNKGNFPGRFSGRQFSNSRSEMNVSTLELGDSALYLCASSLSSGYNEQFFGPGTRLTVL.

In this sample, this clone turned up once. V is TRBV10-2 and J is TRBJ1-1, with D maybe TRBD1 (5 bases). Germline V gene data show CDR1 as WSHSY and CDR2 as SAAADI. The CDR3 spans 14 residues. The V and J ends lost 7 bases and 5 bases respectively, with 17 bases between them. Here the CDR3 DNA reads TGCGCCAGCACCAACCCTGACAGCAGTACTGAAGCTTTCTTT. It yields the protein CASTNPDSSTEAFF.

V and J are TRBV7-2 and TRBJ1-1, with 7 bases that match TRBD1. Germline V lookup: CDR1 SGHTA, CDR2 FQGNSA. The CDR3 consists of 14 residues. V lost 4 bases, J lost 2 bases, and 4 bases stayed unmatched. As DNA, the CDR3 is TGTGCCAGCAGCTCGGGACAGACTAACACTGAAGCTTTCTTT. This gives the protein CASSSGQTNTEAFF.

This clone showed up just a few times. The CDR3 DNA sequence: TGTGCCATGGGGGGGGATACGCAGTATTTT. Its protein is CAMGGDTQYF. The chain has TRBV10-3 and TRBJ2-3; TRBD2 aligns across 7 bases. Per germline, CDR1 ENHRY and CDR2 SYGVKD. This CDR3 contains 10 residues. V trimming: 9 bases; J trimming: 6 bases; junction bases outside the gene matches: 0.

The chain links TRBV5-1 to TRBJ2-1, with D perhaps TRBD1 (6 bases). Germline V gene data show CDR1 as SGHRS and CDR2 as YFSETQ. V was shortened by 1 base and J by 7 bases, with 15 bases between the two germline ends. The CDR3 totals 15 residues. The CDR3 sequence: CASSLTGMVSNEQFF. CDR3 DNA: TGCGCCAGCAGCTTGACAGGGATGGTTAGTAATGAGCAGTTCTTC. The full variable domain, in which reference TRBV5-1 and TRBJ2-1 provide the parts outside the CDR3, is KAGVTQTPRYLIKTRGQQVTLSCSPISGHRSVSWYQQTPGQGLQFLFEYFSETQRNKGNFPGRFSGRQFSNSRSEMNVSTLELGDSALYLCASSLTGMVSNEQFFGPGTRLTVL.

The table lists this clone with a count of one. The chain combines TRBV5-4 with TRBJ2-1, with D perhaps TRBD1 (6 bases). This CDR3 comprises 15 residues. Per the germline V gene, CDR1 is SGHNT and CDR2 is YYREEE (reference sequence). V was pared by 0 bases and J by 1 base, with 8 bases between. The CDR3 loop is CASSLGGGSYNEQFF. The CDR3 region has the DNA TGTGCCAGCAGCTTGGGAGGGGGTTCCTACAATGAGCAGTTCTTC.

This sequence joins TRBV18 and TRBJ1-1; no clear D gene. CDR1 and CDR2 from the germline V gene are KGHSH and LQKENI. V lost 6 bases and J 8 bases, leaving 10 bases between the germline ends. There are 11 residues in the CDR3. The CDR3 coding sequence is TGTGCCAGCTCCCCTACGAACGAAGCTTTCTTT. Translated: CASSPTNEAFF.

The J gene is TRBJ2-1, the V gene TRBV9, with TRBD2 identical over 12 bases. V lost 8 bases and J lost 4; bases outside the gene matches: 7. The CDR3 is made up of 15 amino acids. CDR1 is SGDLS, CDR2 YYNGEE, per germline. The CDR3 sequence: CASGLAGPAYNEQFF. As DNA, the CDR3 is TGTGCCAGTGGACTAGCGGGGCCCGCGTACAATGAGCAGTTCTTC.

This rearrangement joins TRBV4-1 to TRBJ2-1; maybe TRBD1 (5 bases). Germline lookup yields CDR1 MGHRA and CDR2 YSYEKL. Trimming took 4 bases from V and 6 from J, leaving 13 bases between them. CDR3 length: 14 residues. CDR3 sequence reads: CASSLLSTANEQFF. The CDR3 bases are TGCGCCAGCAGCCTATTGTCGACAGCCAATGAGCAGTTCTTC.

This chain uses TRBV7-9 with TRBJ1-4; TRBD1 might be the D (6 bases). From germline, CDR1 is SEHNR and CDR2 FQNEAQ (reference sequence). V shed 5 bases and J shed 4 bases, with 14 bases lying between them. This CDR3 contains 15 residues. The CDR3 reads CASSRGGQVNEKLFF. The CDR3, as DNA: TGTGCCAGCAGCCGGGGGGGCCAGGTTAATGAAAAACTGTTTTTT.

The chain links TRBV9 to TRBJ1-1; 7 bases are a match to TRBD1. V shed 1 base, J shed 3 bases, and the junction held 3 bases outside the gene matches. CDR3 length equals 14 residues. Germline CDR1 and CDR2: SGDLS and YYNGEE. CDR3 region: CASSVRDRDTEAFF. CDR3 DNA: TGTGCCAGCAGCGTACGAGACAGGGACACTGAAGCTTTCTTT.

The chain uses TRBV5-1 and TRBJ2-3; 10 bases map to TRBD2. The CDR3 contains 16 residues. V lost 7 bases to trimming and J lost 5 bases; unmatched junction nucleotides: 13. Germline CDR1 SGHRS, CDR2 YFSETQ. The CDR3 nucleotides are TGCGCCAGCCGGACTAGCGGTTTAGTGTGGGTAGATACGCAGTATTTT. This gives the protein CASRTSGLVWVDTQYF.